This T cell receptor (beta chain) was sequenced for a study of T cells in Graves' hyperthyroidism and ophthalmopathy. The study's findings and limits: Most expanded thyroid clonotypes above 0.001 recurred in blood.

Concerning this clonotype itself: As yet, its antigen is unknown. A read error may be the cause here, since a much bigger clone is one base away.

The CDR3 regions of TCR beta were amplified from RNA transcripts. The TCR CDR3 was amplified in a first-round RT-PCR using the HTBI primer set. TCRdb re-called the multiplex PCR reads through MiXCR, storing one row per CDR3 protein. Of about 640,000 distinct CDR3 sequences listed, around 21% are singletons. There are 15 residues in the CDR3. The chain recombines TRBV12-3 or TRBV12-4 with TRBJ2-5; 12 bases agree with TRBD2. Material: blood. This TCR was recovered from a man younger than 45 with Graves' ophthalmopathy. In nucleotides, the CDR3 is TGTGCCAGCAGGCGACTAGCGGGAGCCCAAGGGACCCAGTACTTC. It yields the protein CASRRLAGAQGTQYF.